This T cell receptor beta chain was profiled in a study of blood T cell repertoires in COVID-19 (TCRdb year 2020). About the full investigation: Samples from collaborators originated in the United States, Italy and Spain and spanned both the acute and convalescent phases of COVID-19. The repertoires were released in a freely available public database meant as a resource for research on the immune response to SARS-CoV-2. Nearly every sample came with metadata listing a de-identified subject ID, COVID-19 status, age in years and sex. The prospective study material was composed of cDNA or gDNA derived from T cells, B-cell-depleted T cells, or PBMCs. The samples were drawn from two sources: the first 160 participants of the ongoing ImmuneRACE study, and fewer than 1,500 subjects contributed by 6 global collaborators. Where available, HLA class I and class II types were taken from metadata supplied by the sample provider and were not determined by assay-based typing. Subjects who had been exposed to COVID-19, were actively infected with it, or had recovered from it provided the deeply sampled blood TCRbeta repertoires that made up the dataset.

By sample share, this clone is medium-sized (0.01 to 0.1%). Its antigen remains unidentified. No base qualities exist here, and no much larger clone lies one base off it. The collaborating institutions used their own protocols to collect whole blood in K2EDTA tubes. For TCRbeta analysis, collaborators shipped samples as frozen whole blood, isolated PBMCs, or DNA extracted from either of those sample types. TCRbeta CDR3 regions were amplified from genomic DNA using the immunoSEQ Assay, a bias-controlled multiplex PCR. Concerning the study's data processing: The number of nucleated cells in each sample was estimated from the amplification of reference gene primers within the assay. Sequence reads were collapsed and filtered to measure the absolute abundance of every unique TCRbeta CDR3 rearrangement. For each sample, productive Simpson clonality was calculated by taking the square root of Simpson's diversity index across productive rearrangements. TCRdb re-hosts the immuneACCESS table, in-frame sequences only. Its copies lack some clones; in the studies checked, an unresolved V gene accounts for under half of them, and the cause for the rest is not known. The V and J calls and the clone size are those of that table, but D and trimming were determined from the DNA. The sample table shows about 170,000 clones, and 80% to 90% are seen once. Of the sample, 2% to 2.5% is held by the ten largest clones.

The CDR3 goes from the cysteine to the phenylalanine over 13 residues. This entry keeps only the CDR3 DNA: 39 bases, framed from base 1. V is cut back by 2 bases and J by 3 bases, with 4 bases in the junction unmatched. The germline V gene supplies CDR1 SQVTM and CDR2 ANQGSEA. Here is what the overall study found, with its caveats: How much clinical and demographic metadata was included differed by source and by participant, and the metadata was provided uncurated.

This sequence originates from a woman aged 80 or older with acute or convalescent COVID-19. The chain is encoded by TRBV29-1 joined to TRBJ2-7; 7 central bases correspond to TRBD2. Sequenced: peripheral blood. CDR3 loop: CSVEKGEGYEQYF. The bases read TGCAGCGTTGAAAAAGGGGAGGGCTACGAGCAGTACTTC.